These 20 T cell receptor beta chains were sequenced from one sample in a study of blood T cell repertoires in COVID-19. The method was immunoSEQ multiplex PCR; TCRdb's version includes in-frame clones alone and lacks a portion of them. Seen here are roughly 230,000 clones, over 75% observed once, and the top ten hold 4.5% to 5.5%. The material sequenced was peripheral blood. The receptor source for this set is a man aged 50-59 years with COVID-19, enrolled during active disease.

The V and J genes are TRBV5-8 and TRBJ1-1; no clear D. Looked up from germline, CDR1 is SGHTS and CDR2 is YDEGEE. The CDR3 length is 13 residues. The V end lost 1 base, the J end lost 0 bases, and 4 bases lay between the germline ends. The CDR3 reads CASSLHLNTEAFF. The CDR3 DNA reads as TGTGCCAGCAGCTTGCATTTGAACACTGAAGCTTTCTTT.

The V call is TRBV25-1, the J call TRBJ2-5, with a weak D call TRBD1 (5 bases). CDR3 size: 14 residues. Germline V gene data show CDR1 as MGHDK and CDR2 as SYGVNS. Trimming removed 1 base at V and 1 base at J, with 7 bases between. This CDR3 is CASSEWGSQETQYF. The DNA of the CDR3 is TGTGCCAGCAGTGAATGGGGCAGCCAAGAGACCCAGTACTTC. Based on the CDR3 plus reference TRBV25-1 and TRBJ2-5, the full variable domain is EADIYQTPRYLVIGTGKKITLECSQTMGHDKMYWYQQDPGMELHLIHYSYGVNSTEKGDLSSESTVSRIRTEHFPLTLESARPSHTSQYLCASSEWGSQETQYFGPGTRLLVL.

In its sample, this clone was seen a few times. The chain combines TRBV19 with TRBJ1-5, with D unclear. Germline CDR1 and CDR2: LNHDA and SQIVND (reference sequence). Trimming left V 1 base short and J 7 bases short, with 14 bases between. The CDR3 contains 15 residues. The CDR3, as DNA: TGTGCCAGTAGTATAGTGCGGGGTGTAGGGCAGCCCCAGCATTTT. This gives the protein CASSIVRGVGQPQHF.

The chain has TRBV9 and TRBJ2-1, with 10 positions matching TRBD2. The CDR3 runs to 16 residues. CDR1 SGDLS and CDR2 YYNGEE come from the germline V gene. Trimming at V came to 0 bases and at J to 2 bases, leaving 2 bases not matched to a gene. The CDR3, as DNA: TGTGCCAGCAGCGTAGAACTAGCGGGGACCTACAATGAGCAGTTCTTC. This codes for CASSVELAGTYNEQFF.

With regard to this clone: Given a much more abundant clone one base away, this may be a read error. Other nucleotide sequences in the sample specify the same CDR3. This chain joins TRBV11-3 and TRBJ1-1; D is unresolved. Germline V gene lookup returns CDR1 SGHNT and CDR2 YENEEA. The CDR3 covers 13 residues. Trimming removed 3 bases from V and 2 bases from J, with 7 bases in between. The CDR3 bases are TGTGCCAGCAGCTTGAACAGCAACACTGAAGCTTTCTTT. Encoded protein: CASSLNSNTEAFF.

The V and J genes are TRBV2 and TRBJ1-1; 7 positions agree with TRBD1. After removal of 5 bases from V and 12 bases from J, the junction contained 9 bases not matched to a gene. Germline lookup yields CDR1 SNHLY and CDR2 FYNNEI. The CDR3 consists of 12 residues. Here the CDR3 DNA reads TGTGCCAGCAGTAATTTGCGACAGGGATCTTTCTTT. It encodes CASSNLRQGSFF.

As DNA, the CDR3 is TGTGCCAGCAGTACGGCCTGGAGTGGCAATCAGCCCCAGCATTTT. Its protein is CASSTAWSGNQPQHF. The chain employs TRBV6-5 and TRBJ1-5; D is ambiguous. CDR1 MNHEY and CDR2 SVGAGI come from the germline V gene. Trimming took 5 bases from V and 2 from J, leaving 13 bases between them. The CDR3 sequence is 15 residues long.

This chain joins TRBV3-1 (or the pseudogene TRBV3-2) and TRBJ2-7, with a weak D call TRBD2 (6 bases). Germline V gives CDR1 LGHDT, CDR2 YNNKEL (reference sequence). The CDR3 loop spans 14 amino acids. V was shortened by 6 bases and J by 0 bases, with 12 bases between the two germline ends. CDR3 residues: CASSYPGGSYEQYF. In nucleotides, the CDR3 is TGTGCCAGCAGTTACCCCGGGGGCTCCTACGAGCAGTACTTC.

This clone showed up just a few times. The rearrangement uses TRBV11-2 and TRBJ2-2, with TRBD2 as a possible D gene (6 bases). Trimming stripped 6 bases from V and 4 bases from J, with 18 bases between. The CDR3 runs to 16 residues. Germline lookup yields CDR1 SGHAT and CDR2 FQNNGV. The CDR3 here is CASRTPGGSGTGELFF. CDR3 bases: TGTGCCAGCAGAACTCCCGGAGGGTCGGGCACCGGGGAGCTGTTTTTT.

The chain has TRBV27 and TRBJ2-5, with D tentatively TRBD2 (6 bases). The CDR3 consists of 12 residues. CDR1 is MNHEY, CDR2 SMNVEV, per germline (reference sequence). The V and J ends lost 11 bases and 3 bases respectively, with 13 bases between them. CDR3 loop: CAPKWEEETQYF. CDR3 coding DNA: TGTGCCCCTAAGTGGGAGGAAGAGACCCAGTACTTC.

This chain connects TRBV10-2 to TRBJ2-3; maybe TRBD1 (5 bases). CDR3 length equals 13 residues. Deletions cut 7 bases from V and 5 bases from J, with 13 bases between. Germline-derived CDR1 and CDR2 are WSHSY and SAAADI. The CDR3 loop reads CASTGREGDTQYF. The DNA for the CDR3 is TGCGCCAGCACCGGCAGGGAAGGAGATACGCAGTATTTT.

The chain employs TRBV6-1 and TRBJ2-7; TRBD2 aligns across 7 bases. After removal of 2 bases from V and 2 bases from J, the junction contained 3 bases not matched to a gene. This CDR3 is built from 14 residues. CDR1 is MNHNS and CDR2 is SASEGT in the germline V gene. CDR3 sequence reads: CASSEWGGAYEQYF. The CDR3 DNA sequence: TGTGCCAGCAGTGAATGGGGGGGGGCCTACGAGCAGTACTTC.

The rearrangement uses TRBV19 and TRBJ2-3; 10 nucleotides match TRBD2. Germline V gene sequence: CDR1 LNHDA, CDR2 SQIVND (reference sequence). The CDR3 contains 20 residues. V dropped 3 bases and J dropped 0; count of bases not matched to a gene: 15. In DNA form, the CDR3 reads TGTGCCAGTAGTATTCGTGGGCTAGCGGGGGCTCCATCTAGCACAGATACGCAGTATTTT. Translation gives CASSIRGLAGAPSSTDTQYF.

The chain combines TRBV2 with TRBJ2-2; 7 nucleotides line up with TRBD1. V lost 4 bases, J lost 7 bases, and 9 bases stayed unmatched. This CDR3 region has 15 residues. Per the germline V gene, CDR1 is SNHLY and CDR2 is FYNNEI. In DNA form, the CDR3 reads TGTGCCAGCAGTGTAGACAGGGCGTTCAGCGGGGAGCTGTTTTTT. Its translation is CASSVDRAFSGELFF.

This chain connects TRBV4-3 to TRBJ1-2, with TRBD1 as a possible D gene (6 bases). CDR3 length: 15 residues. V lost 1 base and J 2 bases, leaving 11 bases between the germline ends. CDR1 is LGHNA, CDR2 YSLEER, per germline. CDR3 residues: CASSQAVTGNYGYTF. The CDR3 DNA sequence: TGCGCCAGCAGCCAAGCCGTCACAGGGAACTATGGCTACACCTTC.

This clone turned up a few times. The chain joins TRBV3-1 (or the pseudogene TRBV3-2) to TRBJ2-7; perhaps TRBD2 as D (5 bases). The CDR3 contains 15 residues. Trimming left V 3 bases short and J 7 bases short, with 19 bases between. Germline V gives CDR1 LGHDT, CDR2 YNNKEL (reference sequence). The CDR3 loop is CASSQAWRRGSEQYF. The CDR3 region has the DNA TGTGCCAGCAGCCAGGCTTGGCGTCGGGGAAGTGAGCAGTACTTC.

The V and J genes are TRBV18 and TRBJ1-5; D remains unclear. This CDR3 contains 13 residues. The V gene lost 5 bases and the J gene lost 3 bases, with 8 bases spanning the gap. CDR1 and CDR2 (germline): KGHSH, LQKENI. The CDR3 sequence: CASSEGSNQPQHF. In DNA form, the CDR3 reads TGTGCCAGCTCAGAGGGATCCAATCAGCCCCAGCATTTT. The variable domain in full, completed from reference TRBV18 and TRBJ1-5, reads NAGVMQNPRHLVRRRGQEARLRCSPMKGHSHVYWYRQLPEEGLKFMVYLQKENIIDESGMPKERFSAEFPKEGPSILRIQQVVRGDSAAYFCASSEGSNQPQHFGDGTRLSIL.

The CDR3 reads CACTGGGNQPQHF. The CDR3 DNA follows: TGTGCCTGTACAGGGGGAGGCAATCAGCCCCAGCATTTT. The rearrangement links TRBV30 to TRBJ1-5; 8 bases are a match to TRBD1. The trim removed 6 bases at V and 2 bases at J, leaving 3 bases unmatched. Germline assignment: CDR1 GTSNPN and CDR2 SVGIG (reference sequence). This CDR3 comprises 13 residues.

The gene calls are TRBV24-1 and TRBJ2-7; 8 bases match TRBD1. The J segment lost 0 bases and the V segment lost 5 bases, leaving 5 bases of the junction unmatched. CDR3 length equals 15 residues. Germline V gives CDR1 KGHDR, CDR2 SFDVKD. The chain's CDR3 is CATSVGDRSSYEQYF. The CDR3 nucleotides read TGTGCCACCAGTGTCGGGGACAGGAGCTCCTACGAGCAGTACTTC.

V gene TRBV10-3 combines with J gene TRBJ1-2; 9 positions agree with TRBD1. CDR3 size: 13 residues. Germline CDR1 reads ENHRY; CDR2 reads SYGVKD. With V trimmed by 7 bases and J by 3 bases, 3 bases remained unmatched. Here the CDR3 reads CAINRQGDYGYTF. The CDR3 coding sequence is TGTGCCATCAACAGACAGGGGGACTATGGCTACACCTTC.